The entry below describes one TCR beta chain. This clone was seen only once. Its binding antigen is unknown. The input lacks base qualities; no much larger clone sits a single base away. This sample was taken from a study of cytomegalovirus exposure and HLA in healthy donors (dated 2017 in TCRdb). As for the study more broadly: An earlier analysis of 587 of the donors reported roughly 300 Gb of sequence data and 117 million unique TCR beta sequences obtained from 150 million to 200 million T cells. The number of typed donors differed by locus: about 629-640 for A, B, C, DRB1 and DQB1; 522 for DQA1; some 610 for DPA1; and 450 to 480 for DPB1. Rather than drawing on any new phenotypic data, the later analysis identified candidate immune exposures from TCR beta sequences and the way those sequences occurred across donors. Using immunosequencing, the study profiled T cell repertoires from roughly 650 subjects and related those repertoires to cytomegalovirus serostatus. Alongside the repertoire data, information on donor age, sex, ethnicity and CMV serostatus was compiled. The study combined high-throughput TCR immunosequencing, statistical association of individual TCRs with disease status, and machine learning to predict cytomegalovirus infection status. A separate validation cohort of 100 to 150 different subjects was used in addition to the 666-subject first cohort. The study aimed to test whether cataloging public T cell receptors could reveal signatures of past pathogen exposure. A later genetic analysis used genome-wide SNP genotypes for about 55% of the 666 donors, treating that subset as a discovery cohort. Around 320 gigabases of sequencing data and roughly 90 million unique TCR sequences were included in an early release covering several hundred HLA-typed donors. To study patterns of TCR occurrence, a later analysis re-analyzed previously published TCR beta repertoires from around 700 donors and added high-resolution HLA genotyping. Of the 300 to 500 genotyped donors, over 80% were placed in the genetic ancestry cluster associated with self-reported Caucasian donors. Roughly 5 DR-DQ haplotypes were handled as single units for association and clustering, since linkage in the cohort was strong. An earlier analysis of 587 of the donors used high-throughput TCR beta sequencing to judge whether each TCR beta V gene segment behaved as functional or pseudogenic. Every discovery cohort repertoire had been produced on one sequencing platform. HLA typing included class I and class II loci at four-digit resolution. On average, around 230,000 unique TCR beta nucleotide sequences were sequenced per donor among some 430 genotyped donors of the cohort, with roughly 18% of those sequences being non-productive. General study outcomes and caveats: Presence/absence analyses assumed roughly uniform sequencing depth across donors, an assumption that may not hold. According to a later analysis, parvovirus B19, influenza, CMV and Epstein-Barr virus appeared linked to several top co-occurrence clusters. An earlier analysis of several hundred of the donors showed that most TCR beta V segments appeared in productive rearrangements either about 90% or about 30% of the time, which broadly matched IMGT annotations. Cytomegalovirus status was reported to be diagnosed by the classifier with high specificity and sensitivity in both the original and validation cohorts. Linkage disequilibrium might explain the correlated functional status among segregating V segments, but an unknown experimental factor could not be ruled out. A cluster of highly shared sequence variants was judged likely to represent a technical artifact of the sequencing pipeline. An association between a missense DCLRE1C variant and V-gene and J-gene trimming of TCR beta chains was found in a later genetic analysis and replicated in an independent cohort. A later analysis found that most CMV-associated TCR beta chains appeared HLA-restricted, with HLA associations seemingly driven largely by CMV exposure. According to the authors, the approach could potentially be generalized to other disease states and immunological phenotypes. In a later genetic analysis, fewer N-insertions in productive TCRs were reported among donors in an Asian-associated ancestry cluster than the roughly 710-donor mean. The 87-base-pair reads could not distinguish some IMGT-functional V segments, including TRBV6-2 and TRBV6-3, so those segments were excluded. Compared with equally common non-associated chains, HLA-associated TCR beta chains in a later analysis were more clonally expanded and had lower generation probabilities. Most TCR sequences were seen in very few donors, while some public TCRs were found in many individuals. CMV serostatus was the only immune exposure information available for the cohort. In a later analysis, 16,951 TCR beta sequences were associated with specific HLA alleles at a false discovery rate of 0.05. In a later analysis, the rate of TCR association differed among HLA loci, with DRB1 alleles having the most associated TCRs and HLA-C alleles having the fewest. A further reported finding was that TCR beta sequences accurately predicted the HLA-A and HLA-B alleles for most subjects in the first cohort. The earlier analysis of approximately 590 of the donors excluded approximately 17 rarely observed V segments, including chromosome 9 orphons, because counts were too low. A few of the identified cytomegalovirus-associated TCR beta chains were confirmed in vitro to be specific for cytomegalovirus antigens. Because some donors lacked HLA typing at each locus, the association tests relied only on the typed subset. The study listed 164 TCR beta chains as associated with cytomegalovirus. Strong co-occurrence of HLA alleles, especially DR and DQ, made assigning TCR associations to individual alleles difficult. The cohort was sequenced for TCR beta chains only, and without alpha or paired-chain data the features that could be detected were limited.

From the germline V gene (reference sequence), CDR1 is MNHEY and CDR2 is SMNVEV. V is pared back by 3 bases and J by 12 bases, with 12 bases lying between the germline termini. The CDR3 sequence holds 12 residues, the cysteine and phenylalanine included. Only the CDR3 DNA is retained, 36 bases long and in frame from the first base. The cohort comprised fewer than 750 healthy bone marrow donors. All cohort members were sampled while nominally healthy, although unrecorded immune exposures were likely present. The donor was CMV seronegative and belonged to the group of more than 300 seronegative cohort members. A peripheral blood sample was collected from each donor, and TCR beta sequencing was performed on peripheral blood mononuclear cells. Genomic DNA was extracted from the blood cell samples with the Qiagen DNeasy Blood Extraction Kit. Library preparation employed the immunoSEQ multiplex PCR assay. For the multiplex PCR, a mixture combining 60 forward primers for TCR Vbeta segments and 13 reverse primers for TCR Jbeta segments was used. The CDR3 region of rearranged TCR beta genes was amplified from genomic DNA by a multiplex PCR assay. The amplified TCR beta libraries were sequenced on the Illumina HiSeq System as 87-base-pair reads. On the authors' methods: In a later analysis, tens of millions of unique TCR beta chains were counted across the approximately 640 repertoires, and roughly 11 million of these chains were shared by at least two donors. A nearest-neighbor algorithm error-corrected the raw reads and collapsed the reads into unique sequences, merging closely related sequences to remove PCR and sequencing errors. V, D and J gene segments were assigned by aligning CDR3 sequences to IMGT reference sequences. For a sequence to be retained, a match of at least six nucleotides to both a V gene segment and a J gene segment was required. Rearrangements were classified as productive when the CDR3 lacked stop codons and remained in frame with V and J, and all other rearrangements were classified as non-productive. CDR3 was defined according to IMGT convention as the region running from the second conserved V-encoded cysteine to the conserved J-encoded phenylalanine. In an earlier analysis of roughly 610 of the donors, sequences lacking an unambiguous match to a single V gene segment were excluded. An earlier analysis of approximately 590 of the donors classified V segments as functional when productive rearrangements were above 56.7% and as segregating when the standard deviation between donors was above 5%. A statistical classification framework was built for diagnosing cytomegalovirus status from the catalog of TCR beta chain sequences. A later analysis assigned V and J genes by comparing TCR nucleotide sequences with IMGT/GENE-DB human TR gene sequences. The TCRdist pipeline was used in a later analysis to assign CDR3 sequences and most-parsimonious VDJ recombination scenarios. In a later analysis, each TCR beta chain was defined by its CDR3 amino acid sequence together with its V-gene family, and reads lacking a unique V-gene family were excluded. A later analysis removed 550 to 700 highly shared, low-generation-probability nucleotide sequences to deal with suspected cross-contamination and a sequencing artifact. For each public chain, a later analysis derived a clonal expansion index from normalized ranks of inferred template counts within each repertoire. Generation probabilities in a later analysis came from a VDJ recombination model fitted to out-of-frame rearrangements, and those results were checked against IGoR. In a later analysis, hypergeometric tests were used to score TCR-TCR, TCR-HLA and TCR-CMV co-occurrence, with a repertoire-size bias correction applied to TCR pairs. To estimate false discovery rates, a later analysis permuted the HLA or CMV assignments 20 times. A later analysis grouped co-occurring TCRs with DBSCAN, adding TCRdist sequence similarity when clustering within HLA-allele-positive subsets. Repertoires with fewer than 30,000 or more than 120,000 public chains, plus five repertoires with anomalous nucleotide sharing, were excluded from co-occurrence clustering. The table was pulled from immuneACCESS by TCRdb, which kept in-frame rearrangements only. Such tables lose some clones; where checked, under half of the loss comes from unresolved V genes, and the rest has no known cause. For V, J and clone size, that table is used; D and trimming come from the DNA. Within this sample are about 190,000 clones, with under 85% of them counted one time only. The ten largest clones represent roughly 1.5% of the sample.

The clonotype originates from a man in his fifties in good health and CMV-seronegative. This sequence uses TRBV27 and TRBJ2-1; the D segment could be TRBD2, given 5 matching bases. The sample comprised PBMCs. In nucleotides, the sequence is TGTGCCAGCAGTTTGGTGGGAGCATGGCAGTTCTTC. It is translated as CASSLVGAWQFF.